This T cell receptor beta chain comes out of a study of shared clonotypes between healthy human individuals. With respect to this clone: Antigen specificity is unknown.

TCRdb's table, derived via immunoSEQ multiplex PCR, lists solely in-frame clones and lacks some. The top ten clones hold roughly 1.5% of a sample with 950,000 to 1,100,000 clones, about 75% of them seen once. Germline V gene sequence: CDR1 SGDLS, CDR2 YYNGEE. V lost 3 bases and J lost 0, with 7 bases in between. The CDR3 contains 15 residues. Whole-study findings and limits: Non-shared clonotypes had lower generation probabilities than clonotypes shared by all four sorted-subset donors. What rarefaction showed was incomplete sorted-subset sequencing despite large depth.

All donors were healthy HIV-negative adults lacking recent acute infections or vaccinations. The specimen sequenced was memory CD4+ T cells sorted from blood. The sample's subset: CD45RA-negative fraction. The receptor was derived from a man younger than 35 in good health. The chain combines TRBV9 with TRBJ2-6, with D hard to call. CDR3 residues: CASSAPNSGANVLTF. CDR3 nucleotides: TGTGCCAGCAGCGCCCCCAACTCTGGGGCCAACGTCCTGACTTTC.